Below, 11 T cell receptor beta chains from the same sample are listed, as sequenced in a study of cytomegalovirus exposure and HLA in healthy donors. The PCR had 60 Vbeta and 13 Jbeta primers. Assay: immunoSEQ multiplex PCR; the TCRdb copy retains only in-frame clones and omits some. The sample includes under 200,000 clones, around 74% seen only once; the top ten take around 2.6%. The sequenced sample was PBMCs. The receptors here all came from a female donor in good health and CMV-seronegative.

The CDR3 protein is CASSSQFGGDTEAFF. The CDR3 region has the DNA TGTGCCAGCAGCTCGCAATTTGGAGGGGACACTGAAGCTTTCTTT. The rearrangement links TRBV7-2 to TRBJ1-1; tentatively, D is TRBD1 (5 bases). CDR3 length: 15 residues. Looked up from germline, CDR1 is SGHTA and CDR2 is FQGNSA. V shed 4 bases and J shed 3 bases, with 15 bases lying between them.

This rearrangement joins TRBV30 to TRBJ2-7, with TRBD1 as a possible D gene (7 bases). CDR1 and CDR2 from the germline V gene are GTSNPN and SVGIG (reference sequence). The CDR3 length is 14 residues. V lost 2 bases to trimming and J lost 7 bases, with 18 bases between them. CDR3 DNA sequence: TGTGCCTGGAGTACCCGACAGGGCGCGGGGGAGCAGTACTTC. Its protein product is CAWSTRQGAGEQYF.

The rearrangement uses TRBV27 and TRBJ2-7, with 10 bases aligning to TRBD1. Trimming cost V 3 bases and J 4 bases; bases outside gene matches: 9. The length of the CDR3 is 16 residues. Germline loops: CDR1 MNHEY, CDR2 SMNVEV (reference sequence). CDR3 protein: CASSLRGDRGGYEQYF. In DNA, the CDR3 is TGTGCCAGCAGTTTGAGGGGGGACAGGGGCGGATACGAGCAGTACTTC.

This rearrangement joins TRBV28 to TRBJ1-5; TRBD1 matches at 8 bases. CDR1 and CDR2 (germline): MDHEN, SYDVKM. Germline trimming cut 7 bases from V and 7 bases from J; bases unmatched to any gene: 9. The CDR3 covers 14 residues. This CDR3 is CASTARQGKQPQHF. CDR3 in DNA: TGTGCCAGCACCGCCCGACAGGGGAAGCAGCCCCAGCATTTT.

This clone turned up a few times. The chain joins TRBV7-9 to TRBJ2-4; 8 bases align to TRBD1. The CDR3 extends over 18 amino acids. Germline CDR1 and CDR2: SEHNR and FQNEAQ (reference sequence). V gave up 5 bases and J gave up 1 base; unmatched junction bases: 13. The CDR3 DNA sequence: TGTGCCAGCAGCCCAGGGGGCCCCTCACGGGGGGCCAAAAACATTCAGTACTTC. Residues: CASSPGGPSRGAKNIQYF.

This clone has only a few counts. The CDR3 coding sequence is TGTGCCAGCTCCCGGGACAGGGGGCTAGGCACTGAAGCTTTCTTT. Translating it yields CASSRDRGLGTEAFF. The chain joins TRBV6-5 to TRBJ1-1, with TRBD1 matching over 12 bases. After removal of 8 bases from V and 4 bases from J, the junction contained 8 bases not matched to a gene. Germline CDR1 is MNHEY and CDR2 is SVGAGI. This CDR3 region has 15 residues.

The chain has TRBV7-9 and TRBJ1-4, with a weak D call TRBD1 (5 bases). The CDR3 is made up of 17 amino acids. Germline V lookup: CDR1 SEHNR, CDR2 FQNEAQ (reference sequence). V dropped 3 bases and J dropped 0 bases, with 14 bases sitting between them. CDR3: CASSLGQGYATNEKLFF. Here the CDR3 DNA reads TGTGCCAGCAGCTTGGGGCAGGGCTACGCAACTAATGAAAAACTGTTTTTT.

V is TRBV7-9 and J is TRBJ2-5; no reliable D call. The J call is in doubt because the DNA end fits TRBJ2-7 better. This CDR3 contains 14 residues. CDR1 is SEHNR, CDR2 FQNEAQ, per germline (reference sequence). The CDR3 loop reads CASSLYSSGGEQYF. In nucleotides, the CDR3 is TGTGCCAGCAGCTTATATAGCTCCGGTGGCGAGCAGTACTTC.

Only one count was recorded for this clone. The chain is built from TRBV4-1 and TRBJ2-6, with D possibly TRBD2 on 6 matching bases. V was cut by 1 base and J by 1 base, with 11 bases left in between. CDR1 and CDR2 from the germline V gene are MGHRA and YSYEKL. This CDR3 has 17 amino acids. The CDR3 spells CASSQARERSGANVLTF. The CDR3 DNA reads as TGCGCCAGCAGCCAAGCCCGGGAGAGATCTGGGGCCAACGTCCTGACTTTC.

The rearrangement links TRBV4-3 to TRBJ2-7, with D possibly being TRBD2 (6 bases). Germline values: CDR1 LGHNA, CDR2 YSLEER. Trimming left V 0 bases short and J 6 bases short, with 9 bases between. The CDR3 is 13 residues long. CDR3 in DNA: TGCGCCAGCAGCCAAGATGGGCGGGGCGAGCAGTACTTC. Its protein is CASSQDGRGEQYF.

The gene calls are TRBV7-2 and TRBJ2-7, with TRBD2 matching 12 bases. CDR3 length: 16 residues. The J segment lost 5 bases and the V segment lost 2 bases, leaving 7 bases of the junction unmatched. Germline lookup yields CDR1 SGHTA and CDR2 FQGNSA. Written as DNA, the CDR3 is TGTGCCAGCAGCTTACCTGGACTAGCGGGGAAGAACGAGCAGTACTTC. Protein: CASSLPGLAGKNEQYF.